The 27 T cell receptor beta chains presented below share a single source sample, sequenced in a study of OX40 agonist ivuxolimab in advanced cancers. TCRdb's copy holds only in-frame clones and misses some; the assay was immunoSEQ multiplex PCR. The profile shows some 75,000 clones, more than 70% of them singletons. The specimen was CD4+ or CD8+ T cells sorted from blood, collected in a trial of the OX40 agonist ivuxolimab. Every receptor here comes from an adult with an advanced solid tumor such as melanoma, head and neck, liver or kidney cancer.

This chain connects TRBV5-1 to TRBJ2-5; D is uncertain. CDR1 is SGHRS and CDR2 is YFSETQ in the germline V gene. V lost 2 bases to trimming and J lost 5 bases, with 16 bases between them. This CDR3 contains 15 residues. The CDR3 protein is CASSLAPTVGETQYF. Written as DNA, the CDR3 is TGCGCCAGCAGCTTAGCCCCCACGGTGGGGGAGACCCAGTACTTC.

This chain uses TRBV6-5 with TRBJ1-3; D not resolved. The CDR3 is made up of 16 amino acids. V was cut by 0 bases and J by 2 bases, with 11 bases left in between. Looked up from germline, CDR1 is MNHEY and CDR2 is SVGAGI. The DNA of the CDR3 is TGTGCCAGCAGTTACTCAGGGATGGAGGCTGGAAACACCATATATTTT. Translating it yields CASSYSGMEAGNTIYF.

This chain uses TRBV29-1 with TRBJ2-3; TRBD2 aligns across 7 bases. The V gene end was trimmed by 6 bases and the J gene end by 0 bases; junction bases not matched to a gene: 3. Germline CDR1 SQVTM, CDR2 ANQGSEA. This CDR3 has 13 amino acids. For the CDR3, the DNA is TGCAGCGTACAGCGGGGAAGCACAGATACGCAGTATTTT. It encodes CSVQRGSTDTQYF.

This clone came up a few times. This chain joins TRBV5-8 and TRBJ1-2; D unresolved. Germline V lookup: CDR1 SGHTS, CDR2 YDEGEE. The CDR3 contains 13 residues. Trimming removed 3 bases at V and 8 bases at J, with 14 bases between. CDR3 DNA sequence: TGTGCCAGCAGCTACGGGAGGACGGGAGGCTACACCTTC. It specifies CASSYGRTGGYTF.

The J gene is TRBJ2-5, the V gene TRBV9; a weak D match, TRBD1 (6 bases). Germline V gene lookup returns CDR1 SGDLS and CDR2 YYNGEE. The CDR3 is 13 amino acids. The germline V and J ends were trimmed by 3 bases and 5 bases, with 11 bases remaining between them. DNA of the CDR3: TGTGCCAGCAGCGAAGGGGGTACGGAGACCCAGTACTTC. It yields the protein CASSEGGTETQYF. The whole variable domain, filled in from reference TRBV9 and TRBJ2-5, reads DSGVTQTPKHLITATGQRVTLRCSPRSGDLSVYWYQQSLDQGLQFLIQYYNGEERAKGNILERFSAQQFPDLHSELNLSSLELGDSALYFCASSEGGTETQYFGPGTRLLVL.

This clone was observed a few times. The chain has TRBV29-1 and TRBJ2-2, with D perhaps TRBD1 (6 bases). CDR1 and CDR2 (germline): SQVTM, ANQGSEA. This CDR3 has 14 amino acids. The V and J ends lost 6 bases and 1 base respectively, with 12 bases between them. CDR3 in amino acids: CSVPDRRNTGELFF. The CDR3 DNA reads TGCAGCGTCCCCGACAGGAGGAACACCGGGGAGCTGTTTTTT.

The chain is built from TRBV7-3 and TRBJ1-1, with TRBD1 matching over 7 bases. CDR1 and CDR2 (germline): SGHTA, FQGTGA. Losses at the gene ends were 5 bases for V and 0 bases for J; bases not matched to a gene: 3. The CDR3 is 14 amino acids. The CDR3 DNA reads TGTGCCAGCAGCCCGGGACAGATGAACACTGAAGCTTTCTTT. Its protein product is CASSPGQMNTEAFF. Complete variable domain (other parts from reference TRBV7-3 and TRBJ1-1): GAGVSQTPSNKVTEKGKYVELRCDPISGHTALYWYRQSLGQGPEFLIYFQGTGAADDSGLPNDRFFAVRPEGSVSTLKIQRTERGDSAVYLCASSPGQMNTEAFFGQGTRLTVV.

V usage is TRBV5-1 and J usage is TRBJ2-7; D is possibly TRBD2 (6 bases). Germline CDR1 is SGHRS and CDR2 is YFSETQ. V lost 0 bases to trimming and J lost 7 bases, with 14 bases between them. CDR3 length: 14 residues. In nucleotides, the CDR3 is TGCGCCAGCAGCTTGGGAGGGGACTCGTGGGAGCAGTACTTC. The encoded protein is CASSLGGDSWEQYF.

This chain links TRBV25-1 with TRBJ1-2, with a weak D call TRBD1 (6 bases). Germline CDR1 and CDR2: MGHDK and SYGVNS. V was shortened by 3 bases and J by 8 bases, with 19 bases between the two germline ends. This CDR3 has 15 residues. The CDR3, as DNA: TGTGCCAGCAGTGACACCCCCTCGGGGGCGCGGGGCTACACCTTC. Translated, it gives CASSDTPSGARGYTF.

J is TRBJ1-1 and V is TRBV28; TRBD1 might be the D (6 bases). This CDR3 has 14 amino acids. The V end lost 7 bases, the J end lost 0 bases, and 12 bases lay between the germline ends. Germline V gives CDR1 MDHEN, CDR2 SYDVKM. The CDR3 sequence is CASTLGGLNTEAFF. The CDR3 DNA reads as TGTGCCAGCACCCTGGGGGGGCTGAACACTGAAGCTTTCTTT.

This chain connects TRBV28 to TRBJ2-3; D ambiguous. Deletions cut 2 bases from V and 6 bases from J, with 6 bases between. The CDR3 covers 12 residues. Germline V gives CDR1 MDHEN, CDR2 SYDVKM. The CDR3 protein is CASSLPRDTQYF. In DNA, the CDR3 is TGTGCCAGCAGTTTACCCAGGGATACGCAGTATTTT.

This clone was counted a few times. This chain links TRBV28 with TRBJ2-7; 9 bases map to TRBD1. The germline gives CDR1 MDHEN, CDR2 SYDVKM. This CDR3 contains 15 residues. The trim removed 6 bases at V and 1 base at J, leaving 7 bases unmatched. CDR3 in DNA: TGTGCCAGCAGGGGACAGGGAGGGGGATCCTACGAGCAGTACTTC. Translating it yields CASRGQGGGSYEQYF.

The rearrangement uses TRBV2 and TRBJ2-1, with D unresolved. Germline V gene data show CDR1 as SNHLY and CDR2 as FYNNEI. The CDR3 covers 11 residues. Trimming stripped 4 bases from V and 4 bases from J, with 2 bases between. The CDR3 protein is CASSAYNEQFF. The CDR3 region has the DNA TGTGCCAGCAGTGCTTACAATGAGCAGTTCTTC.

Here the CDR3 reads CASSFSYEQYF. CDR3 nucleotides: TGTGCCAGCAGCTTCTCCTACGAGCAGTACTTC. The V gene is TRBV7-2, the J gene TRBJ2-7; D call uncertain. This CDR3 is 11 amino acids long. Germline assignment: CDR1 SGHTA and CDR2 FQGNSA. With 3 bases removed from V and 0 bases from J, the gap between germline ends came to 0 bases.

The gene calls are TRBV7-2 and TRBJ2-7; D not certain. The CDR3 covers 14 residues. Trimming removed 1 base at V and 6 bases at J, with 13 bases between. Germline lookup yields CDR1 SGHTA and CDR2 FQGNSA. The CDR3 nucleotides read TGTGCCAGCAGCTTAGTCCAGGTAATCACCGAGCAGTACTTC. This encodes CASSLVQVITEQYF.

This chain joins TRBV9 and TRBJ2-3; D is ambiguous. V gave up 3 bases and J gave up 1 base, with 12 bases separating them. From germline, CDR1 is SGDLS and CDR2 YYNGEE. The CDR3 covers 15 residues. The CDR3 DNA sequence: TGTGCCAGCAGCGCTTGGGATAGTGGCACAGATACGCAGTATTTT. It encodes CASSAWDSGTDTQYF.

V usage is TRBV10-1 and J usage is TRBJ2-1; a weak D match, TRBD2 (5 bases). V lost 3 bases and J lost 4, with 13 bases in between. CDR1 WNHNN and CDR2 SYGVQD come from the germline V gene (reference sequence). The CDR3 spans 15 residues. The CDR3 reads CASSERGGGYNEQFF. For the CDR3, the DNA is TGCGCCAGCAGTGAAAGAGGTGGAGGTTACAATGAGCAGTTCTTC.

J is TRBJ2-7 and V is TRBV28, with a tentative D call TRBD2 (5 bases). V lost 7 bases to trimming and J lost 2 bases, with 15 bases between them. Germline assignment: CDR1 MDHEN and CDR2 SYDVKM. This CDR3 has 14 amino acids. The CDR3 DNA sequence: TGTGCCAGCAAAGCCGGGGATAGGACCTACGAGCAGTACTTC. It yields the protein CASKAGDRTYEQYF. Full variable domain (missing parts from reference TRBV28 and TRBJ2-7): DVKVTQSSRYLVKRTGEKVFLECVQDMDHENMFWYRQDPGLGLRLIYFSYDVKMKEKGDIPEGYSVSREKKERFSLILESASTNQTSMYLCASKAGDRTYEQYFGPGTRLTVT.

V usage is TRBV7-3 and J usage is TRBJ1-1; no definite D call. CDR1 and CDR2 (germline): SGHTA, FQGTGA. CDR3 length equals 13 residues. Trimming cost V 1 base and J 1 base, with 4 bases left between them. CDR3 region: CASSLRANTEAFF. CDR3 sequence (DNA): TGTGCCAGCAGCTTAAGGGCGAACACTGAAGCTTTCTTT.

V usage is TRBV6-1 and J usage is TRBJ2-5; D is possibly TRBD1 or TRBD2 (6 bases each). The germline gives CDR1 MNHNS, CDR2 SASEGT. Deletions cut 6 bases from V and 5 bases from J, with 25 bases between. This CDR3 spans 17 amino acids. In DNA, the CDR3 is TGTGCCAGCAGCGAACCTATGTTGGCTACAGGGAGGGAGACCCAGTACTTC. It yields the protein CASSEPMLATGRETQYF.

The rearrangement uses TRBV10-1 and TRBJ2-3; TRBD1 might be the D (5 bases). CDR1 is WNHNN and CDR2 is SYGVQD in the germline V gene (reference sequence). Trimming cost V 4 bases and J 8 bases, with 13 bases left between them. This CDR3 spans 13 amino acids. The CDR3 sequence: CASSVRQGGTQYF. The CDR3, as DNA: TGCGCCAGCAGTGTTCGGCAGGGCGGTACGCAGTATTTT.

The chain combines TRBV14 with TRBJ2-3, with no clear D. Germline-derived CDR1 and CDR2 are SGHDN and FVKESK. V was clipped by 0 bases and J by 4 bases, with 14 bases between them. This CDR3 has 16 residues. The DNA of the CDR3 is TGTGCCAGCAGCCAAGATTGGGCCCGACCCCCAGATACGCAGTATTTT. Its protein is CASSQDWARPPDTQYF. The full variable domain, in which reference TRBV14 and TRBJ2-3 provide the parts outside the CDR3, is EAGVTQFPSHSVIEKGQTVTLRCDPISGHDNLYWYRRVMGKEIKFLLHFVKESKQDESGMPNNRFLAERTGGTYSTLKVQPAELEDSGVYFCASSQDWARPPDTQYFGPGTRLTVL.

The rearrangement links TRBV28 to TRBJ2-1; D uncertain. Per germline, CDR1 MDHEN and CDR2 SYDVKM. The CDR3 covers 14 residues. Trimming shortened V by 5 bases and J by 9 bases, and 17 bases separated the two germline ends. The CDR3 nucleotides read TGTGCCAGCAGTGGTGGATCTAGAAGGTTTGAGCAGTTCTTC. It codes for CASSGGSRRFEQFF.

V gene TRBV18 combines with J gene TRBJ1-1, with TRBD1 matching over 10 bases. This CDR3 has 13 residues. CDR1 and CDR2 from the germline V gene are KGHSH and LQKENI. J lost 7 bases, V lost 4 bases, and 3 bases had no gene match. The CDR3 bases are TGTGCCAGCTCACGACAGGGGGCCGGTGAAGCTTTCTTT. Protein: CASSRQGAGEAFF.

This clone showed up just once. V is TRBV28 and J is TRBJ2-4, with 10 nucleotides matching TRBD1. CDR1 and CDR2 from the germline V gene are MDHEN and SYDVKM. The CDR3 spans 15 residues. Trimming at V came to 6 bases and at J to 9 bases, leaving 11 bases not matched to a gene. The CDR3 reads CASRRQGATSVIQYF. The CDR3 coding sequence is TGTGCCAGCAGGCGACAGGGGGCTACGTCTGTCATTCAGTACTTC.

The V and J genes are TRBV11-2 and TRBJ1-1; D is perhaps TRBD1 (6 bases). V was shortened by 2 bases and J by 3 bases, with 22 bases between the two germline ends. From germline, CDR1 is SGHAT and CDR2 FQNNGV. This CDR3 is 18 amino acids long. In nucleotides, the CDR3 is TGTGCCAGCAGCTTACGGGCCTCGGGGGGCGCTTCTGACACTGAAGCTTTCTTT. Encoded protein: CASSLRASGGASDTEAFF.

This clone showed up just once. The chain combines TRBV27 with TRBJ1-4, with D perhaps TRBD1 (5 bases). V was pared by 3 bases and J by 0 bases, with 8 bases between. The CDR3 extends over 15 amino acids. CDR1 is MNHEY and CDR2 is SMNVEV in the germline V gene (reference sequence). CDR3 region: CASSFRRATNEKLFF. The CDR3 DNA follows: TGTGCCAGCAGTTTCCGCAGGGCAACTAATGAAAAACTGTTTTTT.